This T cell receptor beta chain was sequenced during a study of T-cell memory formation after mild COVID-19. TCRdb ran MiXCR on the 5' RACE reads and lists one entry per CDR3 protein. The sample lists tens of thousands of distinct CDR3 sequences, 9.3% seen once, with around 1.1% in the top ten. This clonotype occurred many times. The sequencing input was PBMCs or a T cell subset sorted from them (not recorded which). The TCR originated in a man aged 18 to 30 who had mild COVID-19 (a few samples of this study predate the infection). Cell type and time point are not known.

The CDR3 here is CASSLVPQFTGELFF. CDR3 coding DNA: TGTGCCAGCAGCTTAGTCCCACAGTTCACCGGGGAGCTGTTTTTT. The J gene is TRBJ2-2, the V gene TRBV7-2; no definite D call. Between the trimmed V and J ends, which lost 1 base and 4 bases, there was a span of 10 bases. This CDR3 has 15 residues. CDR1 and CDR2 (germline): SGHTA, FQGNSA.